The subject of this entry is one T cell receptor (beta chain). TCRdb analysed the PCR reads with MiXCR anew, one entry per CDR3 protein. The repertoire holds 15,000 to 20,000 distinct CDR3 sequences, with roughly 40% as singletons. This sample is part of a study of tumor-infiltrating lymphocytes in oesophageal squamous cell carcinoma. Germline V lookup: CDR1 SGHVS, CDR2 FNYEAQ. The CDR3 spans 14 residues. Sequenced: normal esophageal tissue next to the tumor. This receptor was identified in a female donor with esophageal squamous cell carcinoma. This chain uses TRBV7-6 with TRBJ2-3; the D is unclear. The J call is in doubt because the DNA end fits TRBJ2-7 better. CDR3 residues: CASSLRSTTYEQYF. DNA for the CDR3: TGTGCCAGCAGCCTCAGGTCGACCACCTACGAGCAGTACTTC.